A selection of T cell receptor beta chains follows, all from one sample in a study of neurological immune-mediated disorders. TCRdb re-called the 5' RACE reads with MiXCR, one entry per CDR3 protein. Among approximately 66,000 distinct CDR3 sequences listed, 4.5% were seen once. Source material: PBMCs. These receptors originate from a man aged 25 to 40 with multiple sclerosis. CDR3s include the opening cysteine and the closing phenylalanine or tryptophan. The D gene is left open where the match is weak. Size is stated for part of the rows, as once, few or many counts, or as a class when the clone is expanded.

V gene	J gene	clone size	D gene	CDR3 protein	CDR3 DNA
TRBV20-1	TRBJ1-1	many	TRBD1	CSAYRGPGTEAFF	TGCAGTGCTTACAGGGGGCCGGGCACTGAAGCTTTCTTT
TRBV7-8	TRBJ2-3	many	TRBD2	CASSSSGGLHTQYF	TGTGCCAGCAGCTCTAGCGGGGGGCTTCATACGCAGTATTTT
TRBV10-3	TRBJ1-2	few	TRBD1	CAISGHQGDGYTF	TGTGCCATCAGTGGACACCAGGGGGATGGCTACACCTTC
TRBV20-1	TRBJ2-5	many	TRBD1	CSATRQGATETQYF	TGCAGTGCTACCCGTCAGGGGGCGACGGAGACCCAGTACTTC
TRBV5-1	TRBJ1-2	many	.	CASSLGENNYGYTF	TGCGCCAGCAGCTTGGGGGAAAACAACTATGGCTACACCTTC
TRBV7-9	TRBJ2-1	few	.	CASSLLYYESNEQFF	TGTGCCAGCAGCTTATTGTACTACGAGAGTAATGAGCAGTTCTTC
TRBV5-1	TRBJ1-1	many	.	CASSSWPEDVTEAFF	TGCGCCAGCAGCTCCTGGCCGGAGGATGTGACTGAAGCTTTCTTT
TRBV7-9	TRBJ2-7	many	.	CASSPRARSGPYEQYF	TGTGCCAGCAGCCCAAGGGCCAGGTCTGGCCCTTACGAGCAGTACTTC
TRBV7-8	TRBJ1-1	few	.	CASRSGRTEAFF	TGTGCCAGCAGAAGCGGACGGACTGAAGCTTTCTTT
TRBV5-6	TRBJ2-5	many	.	CASSPGHLQETQYF	TGTGCCAGCAGCCCGGGACACCTTCAAGAGACCCAGTACTTC
TRBV7-8	TRBJ1-2	.	.	CASSPQGLGGGYTF	TGTGCCAGCAGCCCACAGGGTCTCGGCGGTGGCTACACCTTC
TRBV9	TRBJ2-3	many	.	CASSLRGRGDTQYF	TGTGCCAGCAGCCTCAGGGGCCGTGGAGATACGCAGTATTTT
TRBV7-9	TRBJ2-1	.	.	CASSSNGGPSSYNEQFF	TGTGCCAGCAGCTCGAACGGAGGCCCTAGCTCCTACAATGAGCAGTTCTTC